Described below is a single T cell receptor beta chain sequence and its context. Its antigen is currently unknown. The CDR3 runs to 12 residues. Trimming stripped 6 bases from V and 6 bases from J, with 11 bases between. Germline lookup yields CDR1 SEHNR and CDR2 FQNEAQ (reference sequence). The record originates from a study of somatic mutations in cytotoxic T cells in rheumatoid arthritis. Across the whole study: The flow sorting of some V beta antibody-stained T-cell populations reached nearly 100% purity, and the sorted populations included V beta1+ cells sequenced for TCRB.

Findings and limits, study-wide: About an eighth of the roughly 65 patients had a largest CD8+ clone above 20% of CD8+ cells.

The table came from immunoSEQ multiplex PCR; TCRdb's copy has only in-frame clones and leaves some out. The profile covers approximately 33,000 clones, with approximately 84% appearing a single time and about 3.4% taken by the ten largest. The TCR sequence derives from a man aged 40-50 years in good health. This chain joins TRBV7-9 and TRBJ1-1; D uncertain. Sequenced sample: CD8+ T cells sorted from blood. The CDR3 loop is CASRSGVAEAFF. The CDR3 DNA is TGTGCCAGCAGATCGGGTGTGGCTGAAGCTTTCTTT.